Below are 5 T cell receptor beta chains sequenced from a single sample in a study of CD8+ T cells in alopecia areata. The authors extracted RNA and reverse transcribed it into cDNA as the sequencing template. Using immunoSEQ multiplex PCR, the repertoire was profiled, and TCRdb retains in-frame clones only, with some absent. The table includes fewer than 200,000 clones, about 60% detected once. The treatment here: oral pan-JAK inhibitor, 5-10 mg twice daily. Sequencing was performed on CD8+ T cells sorted from blood, taken at week 24, from a patient treated with tofacitinib. The receptor set was obtained from a human donor with alopecia areata.

The rearrangement joins TRBV30 to TRBJ1-1, with D uncertain. The CDR3 runs 11 residues. The V and J ends lost 7 bases and 4 bases respectively, with 10 bases between them. Germline CDR1 reads GTSNPN; CDR2 reads SVGIG (reference sequence). The CDR3 sequence is CASMRTTEAFF. DNA for the CDR3: TGTGCCTCCATGAGGACCACTGAAGCTTTCTTT.

The chain carries TRBV7-9 and TRBJ1-4, with a weak D call TRBD1 (6 bases). The ends were cut back, 5 bases at V and 5 bases at J, with 15 bases in the middle. Germline assignment: CDR1 SEHNR and CDR2 FQNEAQ (reference sequence). The CDR3 has 15 residues. CDR3 sequence: CASSIQTGANEKLFF. The CDR3 coding sequence is TGTGCCAGCAGCATCCAGACAGGCGCAAATGAAAAACTGTTTTTT.

This clone was seen only once. This CDR3 reads CASTTTGAGDTEAFF. The CDR3 DNA sequence: TGCGCCAGCACCACAACAGGGGCAGGGGACACTGAAGCTTTCTTT. The chain joins TRBV4-1 to TRBJ1-1, with TRBD1 identical over 7 bases. CDR1 MGHRA and CDR2 YSYEKL come from the germline V gene. The CDR3 runs to 15 residues. V gave up 7 bases and J gave up 3 bases; unmatched junction bases: 11.

The rearrangement links TRBV5-4 to TRBJ2-7; perhaps TRBD2 as D (5 bases). V lost 0 bases and J 5 bases, leaving 12 bases between the germline ends. Germline V gives CDR1 SGHNT, CDR2 YYREEE (reference sequence). This CDR3 is 14 amino acids long. The chain's CDR3 is CASSLDRRGNEQYF. DNA of the CDR3: TGTGCCAGCAGCTTGGATCGACGGGGAAACGAGCAGTACTTC.

This clone appeared once. V and J are TRBV30 and TRBJ1-1; TRBD1 might be the D (5 bases). Germline lookup yields CDR1 GTSNPN and CDR2 SVGIG (reference sequence). The V end was cut by 5 bases, the J end by 8 bases, with 15 bases between. The CDR3 sequence is 12 residues long. The CDR3 loop reads CAWQRGKQEAFF. In DNA, the CDR3 is TGTGCCTGGCAACGGGGGAAACAAGAAGCTTTCTTT. Drawing the rest from reference TRBV30 and TRBJ1-1, the complete variable domain is SQTIHQWPATLVQPVGSPLSLECTVEGTSNPNLYWYRQAAGRGLQLLFYSVGIGQISSEVPQNLSASRPQDRQFILSSKKLLLSDSGFYLCAWQRGKQEAFFGQGTRLTVV.